This T cell receptor (beta chain) is from a study of T cell responses to AZD1222 COVID-19 vaccine. The study's findings and limits: The span of vaccine-associated CD4 TCRs extended across spike, with dominance at 160-218 and 743-854. Sampling captured repertoires only after the peak T cell response. Only 5 or 6 individuals given AZD1222 were seropositive at baseline. Reports say nearly half of spike-specific TCRs go after unmutated variant regions.

In the case of this clone: The antigen is not known.

The table came from immunoSEQ multiplex PCR; TCRdb's copy has only in-frame clones and leaves some out. The sample includes around 150,000 clones, less than 95% of them seen just once. Per the germline V gene, CDR1 is MNHEY and CDR2 is SVGAGI. The CDR3 sequence is 15 residues long. Trimming removed 2 bases at V and 2 bases at J, with 12 bases between. This specimen was peripheral blood, taken on day 0 of AZD1222 vaccination. The clonotype comes from an adult in good health. The chain is built from TRBV6-5 and TRBJ1-2, with a weak D call TRBD1 (5 bases). CDR3 protein: CASSYGSGPNYGYTF. CDR3 DNA sequence: TGTGCCAGCAGTTACGGGTCAGGGCCAAACTATGGCTACACCTTC.